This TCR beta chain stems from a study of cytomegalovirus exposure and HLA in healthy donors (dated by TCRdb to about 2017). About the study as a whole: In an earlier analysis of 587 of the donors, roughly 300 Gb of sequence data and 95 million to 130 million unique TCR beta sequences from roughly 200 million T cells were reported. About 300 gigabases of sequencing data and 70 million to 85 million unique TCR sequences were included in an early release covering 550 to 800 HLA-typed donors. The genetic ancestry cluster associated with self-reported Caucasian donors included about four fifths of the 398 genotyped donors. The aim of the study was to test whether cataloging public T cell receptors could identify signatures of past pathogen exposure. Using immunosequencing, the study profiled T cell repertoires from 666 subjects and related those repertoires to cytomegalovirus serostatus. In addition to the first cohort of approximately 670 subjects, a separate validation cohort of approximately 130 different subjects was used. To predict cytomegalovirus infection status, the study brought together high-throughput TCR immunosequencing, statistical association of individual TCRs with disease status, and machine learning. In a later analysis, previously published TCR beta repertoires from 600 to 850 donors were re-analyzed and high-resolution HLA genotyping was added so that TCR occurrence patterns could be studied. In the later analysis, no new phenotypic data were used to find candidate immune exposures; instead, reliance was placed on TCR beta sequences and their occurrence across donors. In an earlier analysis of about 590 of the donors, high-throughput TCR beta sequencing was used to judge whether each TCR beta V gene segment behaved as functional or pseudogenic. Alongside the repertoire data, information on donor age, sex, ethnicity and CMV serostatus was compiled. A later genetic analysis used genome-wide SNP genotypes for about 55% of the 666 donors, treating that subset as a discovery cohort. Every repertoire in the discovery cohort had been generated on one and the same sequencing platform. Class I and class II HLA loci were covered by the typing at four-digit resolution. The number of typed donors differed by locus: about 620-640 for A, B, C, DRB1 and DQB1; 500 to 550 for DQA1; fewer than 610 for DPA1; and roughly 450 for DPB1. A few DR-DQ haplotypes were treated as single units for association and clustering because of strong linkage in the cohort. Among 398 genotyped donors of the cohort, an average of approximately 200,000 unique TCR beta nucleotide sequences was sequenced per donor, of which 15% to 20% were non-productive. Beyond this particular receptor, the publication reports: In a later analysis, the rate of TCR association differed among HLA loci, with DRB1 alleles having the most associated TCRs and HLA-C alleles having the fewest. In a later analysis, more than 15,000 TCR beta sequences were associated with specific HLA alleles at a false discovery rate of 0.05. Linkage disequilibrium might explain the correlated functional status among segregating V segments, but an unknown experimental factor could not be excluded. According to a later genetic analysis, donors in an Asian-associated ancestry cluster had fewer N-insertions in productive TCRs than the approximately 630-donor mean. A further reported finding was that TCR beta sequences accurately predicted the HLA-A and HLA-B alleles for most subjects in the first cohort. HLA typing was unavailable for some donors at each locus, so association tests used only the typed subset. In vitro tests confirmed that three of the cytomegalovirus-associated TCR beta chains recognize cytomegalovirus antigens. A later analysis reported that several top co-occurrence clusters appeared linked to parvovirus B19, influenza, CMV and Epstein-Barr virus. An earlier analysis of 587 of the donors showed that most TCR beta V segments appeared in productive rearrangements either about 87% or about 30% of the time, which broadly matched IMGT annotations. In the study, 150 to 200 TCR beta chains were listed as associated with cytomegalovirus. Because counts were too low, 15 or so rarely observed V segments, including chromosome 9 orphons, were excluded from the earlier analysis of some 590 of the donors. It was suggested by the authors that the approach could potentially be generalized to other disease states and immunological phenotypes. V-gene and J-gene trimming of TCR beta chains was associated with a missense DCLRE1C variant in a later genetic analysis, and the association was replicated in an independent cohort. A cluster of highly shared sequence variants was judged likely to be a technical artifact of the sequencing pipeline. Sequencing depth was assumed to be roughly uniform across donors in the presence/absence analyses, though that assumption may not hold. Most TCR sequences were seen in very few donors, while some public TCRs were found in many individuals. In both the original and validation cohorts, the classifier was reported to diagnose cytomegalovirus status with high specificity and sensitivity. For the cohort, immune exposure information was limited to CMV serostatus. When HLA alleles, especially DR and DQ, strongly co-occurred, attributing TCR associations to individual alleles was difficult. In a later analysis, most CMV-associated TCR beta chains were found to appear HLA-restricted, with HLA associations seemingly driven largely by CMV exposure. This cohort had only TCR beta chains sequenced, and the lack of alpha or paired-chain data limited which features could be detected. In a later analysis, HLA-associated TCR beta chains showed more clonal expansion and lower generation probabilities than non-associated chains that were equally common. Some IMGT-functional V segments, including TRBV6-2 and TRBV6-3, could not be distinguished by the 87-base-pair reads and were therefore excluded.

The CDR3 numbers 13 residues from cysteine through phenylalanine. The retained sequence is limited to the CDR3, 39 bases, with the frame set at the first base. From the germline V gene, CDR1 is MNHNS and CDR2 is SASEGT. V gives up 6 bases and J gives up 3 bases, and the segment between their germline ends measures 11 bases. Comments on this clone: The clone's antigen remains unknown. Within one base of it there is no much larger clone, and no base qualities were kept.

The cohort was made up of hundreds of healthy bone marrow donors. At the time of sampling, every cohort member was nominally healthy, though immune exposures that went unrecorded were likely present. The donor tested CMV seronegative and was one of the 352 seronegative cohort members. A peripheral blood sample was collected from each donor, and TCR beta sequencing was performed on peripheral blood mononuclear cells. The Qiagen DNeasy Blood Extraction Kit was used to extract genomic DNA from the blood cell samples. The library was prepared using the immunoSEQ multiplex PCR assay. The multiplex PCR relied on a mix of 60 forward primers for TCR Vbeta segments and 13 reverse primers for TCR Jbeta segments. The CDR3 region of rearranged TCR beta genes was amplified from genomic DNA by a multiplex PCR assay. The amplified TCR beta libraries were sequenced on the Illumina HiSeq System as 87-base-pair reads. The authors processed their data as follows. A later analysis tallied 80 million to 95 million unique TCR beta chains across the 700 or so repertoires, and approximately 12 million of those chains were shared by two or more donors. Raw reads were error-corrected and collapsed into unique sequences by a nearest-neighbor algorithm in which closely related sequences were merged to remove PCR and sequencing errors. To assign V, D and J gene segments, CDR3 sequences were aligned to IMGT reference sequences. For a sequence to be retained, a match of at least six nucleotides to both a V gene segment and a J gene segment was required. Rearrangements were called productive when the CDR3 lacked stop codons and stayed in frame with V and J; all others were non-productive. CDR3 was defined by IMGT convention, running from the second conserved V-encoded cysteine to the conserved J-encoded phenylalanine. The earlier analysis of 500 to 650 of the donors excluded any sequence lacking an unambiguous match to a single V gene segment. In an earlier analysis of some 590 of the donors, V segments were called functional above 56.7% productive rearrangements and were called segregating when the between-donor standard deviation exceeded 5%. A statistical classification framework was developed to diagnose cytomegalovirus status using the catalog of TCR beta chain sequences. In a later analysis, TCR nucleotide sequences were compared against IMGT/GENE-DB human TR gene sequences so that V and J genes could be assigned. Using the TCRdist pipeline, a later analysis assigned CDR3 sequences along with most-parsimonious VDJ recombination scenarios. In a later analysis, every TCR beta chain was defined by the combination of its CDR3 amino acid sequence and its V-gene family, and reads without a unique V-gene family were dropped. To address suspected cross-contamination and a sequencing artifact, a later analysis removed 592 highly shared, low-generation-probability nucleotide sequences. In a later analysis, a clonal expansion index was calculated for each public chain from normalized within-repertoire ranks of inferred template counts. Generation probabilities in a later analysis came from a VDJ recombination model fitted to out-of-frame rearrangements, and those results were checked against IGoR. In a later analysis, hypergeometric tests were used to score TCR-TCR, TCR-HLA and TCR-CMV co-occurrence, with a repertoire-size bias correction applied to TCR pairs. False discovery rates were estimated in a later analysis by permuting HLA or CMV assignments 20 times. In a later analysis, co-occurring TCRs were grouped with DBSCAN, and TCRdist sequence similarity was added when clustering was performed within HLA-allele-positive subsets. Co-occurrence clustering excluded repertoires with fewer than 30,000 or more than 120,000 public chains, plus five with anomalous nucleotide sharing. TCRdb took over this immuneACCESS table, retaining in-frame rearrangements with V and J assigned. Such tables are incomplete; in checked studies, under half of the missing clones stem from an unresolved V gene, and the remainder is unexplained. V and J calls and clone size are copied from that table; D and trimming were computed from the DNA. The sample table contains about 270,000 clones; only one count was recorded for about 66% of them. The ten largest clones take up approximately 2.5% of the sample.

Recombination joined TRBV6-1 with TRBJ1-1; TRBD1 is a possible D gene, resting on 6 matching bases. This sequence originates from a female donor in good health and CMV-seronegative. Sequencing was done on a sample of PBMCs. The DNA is TGTGCCAGCAGGCGCCCAGGGGACACTGAAGCTTTCTTT. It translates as CASRRPGDTEAFF.